This passage covers 13 T cell receptor beta chains from one sample sequenced in a study of cytomegalovirus exposure and HLA in healthy donors. The PCR contained 60 Vbeta and 13 Jbeta primers. Repertoires were generated with immunoSEQ multiplex PCR, while TCRdb's copy carries only in-frame clones and drops some. This table holds approximately 190,000 clones, 81% found once. The sample comprised PBMCs. The receptor set was obtained from a man aged 35 to 55 in good health and CMV-seropositive.

This chain connects TRBV7-6 to TRBJ1-2; D is perhaps TRBD1 (6 bases). The V gene lost 2 bases and the J gene lost 4 bases, with 11 bases spanning the gap. Germline CDR1 is SGHVS and CDR2 is FNYEAQ. The CDR3 is 14 residues long. CDR3 sequence: CASSLNRASYGYTF. The CDR3 region has the DNA TGTGCCAGCAGCTTAAACAGGGCTAGCTATGGCTACACCTTC.

V gene TRBV5-1 combines with J gene TRBJ2-5, with 7 bases aligning to TRBD2. The CDR3 is 15 residues long. Trimming took 0 bases from V and 4 from J; bases not matched to a gene: 6. Germline assignment: CDR1 SGHRS and CDR2 YFSETQ. The CDR3 DNA reads TGCGCCAGCAGCTTGGGGGGATCGGGGGGAGAGACCCAGTACTTC. Protein product: CASSLGGSGGETQYF.

This chain joins TRBV9 and TRBJ2-7; TRBD2 might be the D (5 bases). Trimming stripped 0 bases from V and 7 bases from J, with 11 bases between. The germline gives CDR1 SGDLS, CDR2 YYNGEE. This CDR3 is 13 amino acids long. CDR3 nucleotides: TGTGCCAGCAGCGTAGTCCCATCGGGGGAGCAGTACTTC. Translation: CASSVVPSGEQYF.

The CDR3 DNA reads TGTGCCAGCAGCTCCGGAAACGGGAGGTTCCGCACAGATACGCAGTATTTT. Protein product: CASSSGNGRFRTDTQYF. The chain has TRBV7-8 and TRBJ2-3, with 7 nucleotides matching TRBD2. This CDR3 is built from 17 residues. Germline loops: CDR1 SGHVS, CDR2 FQNEAQ. Trimming cost V 4 bases and J 1 base; bases outside gene matches: 11. The variable domain in full, with the rest retrieved from reference TRBV7-8 and TRBJ2-3, is GAGVSQSPRYKVAKRGQDVALRCDPISGHVSLFWYQQALGQGPEFLTYFQNEAQLDKSGLPSDRFFAERPEGSVSTLKIQRTQQEDSAVYLCASSSGNGRFRTDTQYFGPGTRLTVL.

The genes are TRBV7-2 and TRBJ2-1; 8 bases align to TRBD2. CDR1 is SGHTA, CDR2 FQGNSA, per germline. The CDR3 totals 15 residues. V was clipped by 2 bases and J by 7 bases; unmatched bases: 7. The CDR3 reads CASSLWAGGGNEQFF. The CDR3 nucleotides are TGTGCCAGCAGCTTATGGGCGGGCGGGGGGAATGAGCAGTTCTTC.

This chain joins TRBV18 and TRBJ2-1, with 11 bases identical to TRBD2. The germline CDR1 and CDR2 sequences are KGHSH and LQKENI. V trimming: 0 bases; J trimming: 9 bases; junction bases outside the gene matches: 7. There are 16 residues in the CDR3. The CDR3 region is CASSPPNSGRVGEQFF. The CDR3 DNA sequence: TGTGCCAGCTCACCACCGAATAGCGGGAGGGTGGGTGAGCAGTTCTTC.

This chain uses TRBV4-3 with TRBJ2-7; 7 nucleotides line up with TRBD1. Germline V gene sequence: CDR1 LGHNA, CDR2 YSLEER. With 3 bases clipped from V and 2 bases from J, the junction kept 7 bases outside the gene matches. The CDR3 extends over 15 amino acids. CDR3 in DNA: TGCGCCAGCAGCCAGGGCTCCGGGACAGCCTACGAGCAGTACTTC. This gives the protein CASSQGSGTAYEQYF.

The CDR3 is CSVSYTQGAQFF. CDR3 coding DNA: TGCAGCGTTTCGTATACTCAGGGGGCACAGTTCTTC. This chain connects TRBV29-1 to TRBJ2-1, with TRBD1 matching 8 bases. Germline-derived CDR1 and CDR2 are SQVTM and ANQGSEA. This CDR3 comprises 12 residues. The junction had 10 bases not matched to a gene; V was cut back by 5 bases and J by 13 bases.

The chain has TRBV7-9 and TRBJ1-1; the D gene is possibly TRBD1 (5 bases). Trimming shortened V by 1 base and J by 2 bases, and 8 bases separated the two germline ends. Germline V gene data show CDR1 as SEHNR and CDR2 as FQNEAQ (reference sequence). The CDR3 length is 14 residues. The CDR3 bases are TGTGCCAGCAGCTTAGGTCAGGGAAACACTGAAGCTTTCTTT. It codes for CASSLGQGNTEAFF.

J is TRBJ1-1 and V is TRBV4-1; 9 nucleotides match TRBD1. The germline V gene encodes CDR1 MGHRA and CDR2 YSYEKL. The J segment lost 0 bases and the V segment lost 0 bases, leaving 8 bases of the junction unmatched. There are 18 residues in the CDR3. Here the CDR3 DNA reads TGCGCCAGCAGCCAAGAAACAGGGGGCTATTTGATGAACACTGAAGCTTTCTTT. This sequence encodes CASSQETGGYLMNTEAFF.

V usage is TRBV5-6 and J usage is TRBJ1-2; D is ambiguous. This CDR3 is 15 amino acids long. With 2 bases removed from V and 7 bases from J, the gap between germline ends came to 18 bases. The germline gives CDR1 SGHDT, CDR2 YYEEEE. In DNA form, the CDR3 reads TGTGCCAGCAGCTTAGAGGGAGCAGTTTTTCGTGGCTACACCTTC. Protein product: CASSLEGAVFRGYTF. Using reference TRBV5-6 and TRBJ1-2 for the parts outside the CDR3, the full variable domain is DAGVTQSPTHLIKTRGQQVTLRCSPKSGHDTVSWYQQALGQGPQFIFQYYEEEERQRGNFPDRFSGHQFPNYSSELNVNALLLGDSALYLCASSLEGAVFRGYTFGSGTRLTVV.

The J gene is TRBJ2-3, the V gene TRBV30; 7 nucleotides align to TRBD2. From germline, CDR1 is GTSNPN and CDR2 SVGIG (reference sequence). The CDR3 consists of 15 residues. V shed 5 bases, J shed 0 bases, and the junction held 8 bases outside the gene matches. Here the CDR3 reads CAWDPGLQSTDTQYF. CDR3 DNA sequence: TGTGCCTGGGACCCGGGACTACAGAGCACAGATACGCAGTATTTT.

This chain joins TRBV19 and TRBJ2-2; 8 bases fit TRBD1. The CDR3 loop spans 18 amino acids. After removal of 1 base from V and 3 bases from J, the junction contained 10 bases not matched to a gene. Germline CDR1 is LNHDA and CDR2 is SQIVND (reference sequence). DNA for the CDR3: TGTGCCAGTAGTATAGGCCAGACAGGGGTGAAGTACACCGGGGAGCTGTTTTTT. It yields the protein CASSIGQTGVKYTGELFF.